This entry lists 14 T cell receptor beta chains sequenced from one sample in a study of cytomegalovirus exposure and HLA in healthy donors. A multiplex PCR was run with 60 Vbeta primers and 13 Jbeta primers. TCRdb's copy holds only in-frame clones and misses some; the assay was immunoSEQ multiplex PCR. The data show 150,000 to 200,000 clones, 75% seen once. The sample was PBMCs. These receptors originate from a woman aged 45 to 65 in good health and CMV-seropositive.

V and J are TRBV5-4 and TRBJ2-1; 9 positions match TRBD2. Germline CDR1 reads SGHNT; CDR2 reads YYREEE (reference sequence). V was clipped by 2 bases and J by 3 bases; unmatched bases: 9. CDR3 length: 17 amino acids. The CDR3 spells CASSFQRGAGGYNEQFF. As DNA, the CDR3 is TGTGCCAGCAGCTTCCAGCGGGGGGCCGGAGGCTACAATGAGCAGTTCTTC.

The CDR3 region has the DNA TGTGCCAGCAGCCCTGGGGGCGGAAACACCATATATTTT. This encodes CASSPGGGNTIYF. This chain joins TRBV5-4 and TRBJ1-3, with D perhaps TRBD1 (6 bases). Looked up from germline, CDR1 is SGHNT and CDR2 is YYREEE (reference sequence). V lost 4 bases, J lost 4 bases, and 9 bases lay in between. The CDR3 extends over 13 amino acids.

The V call is TRBV2, the J call TRBJ2-5; D might be TRBD1 (6 bases). Trimming cost V 2 bases and J 5 bases, with 15 bases left between them. Looked up from germline, CDR1 is SNHLY and CDR2 is FYNNEI. The CDR3 sequence is 15 residues long. CDR3 region: CASSEFQGRAETQYF. CDR3 in DNA: TGTGCCAGCAGTGAATTTCAGGGGCGGGCGGAGACCCAGTACTTC.

The J gene is TRBJ1-2, the V gene TRBV9; a weak D match, TRBD1 (6 bases). The CDR3 loop spans 15 amino acids. The ends were cut back, 3 bases at V and 5 bases at J, with 17 bases in the middle. Germline CDR1 SGDLS, CDR2 YYNGEE. The CDR3 nucleotides are TGTGCCAGCAGCGGACAGGCCCCGCGGCAGTATGGCTACACCTTC. Its translation is CASSGQAPRQYGYTF. Full variable domain (rest looked up from reference TRBV9 and TRBJ1-2): DSGVTQTPKHLITATGQRVTLRCSPRSGDLSVYWYQQSLDQGLQFLIQYYNGEERAKGNILERFSAQQFPDLHSELNLSSLELGDSALYFCASSGQAPRQYGYTFGSGTRLTVV.

The chain carries TRBV5-6 and TRBJ1-1; D gene ambiguous. The V gene lost 4 bases and the J gene lost 0 bases, with 4 bases spanning the gap. This CDR3 is 12 amino acids long. Per germline, CDR1 SGHDT and CDR2 YYEEEE. CDR3 loop: CASSLMNTEAFF. The CDR3 nucleotides are TGTGCCAGCAGCCTAATGAACACTGAAGCTTTCTTT.

This clone was recorded once. The genes are TRBV27 and TRBJ2-5, with 8 bases lining up with TRBD1. The CDR3 extends over 15 amino acids. The junction had 9 bases not matched to a gene; V was cut back by 4 bases and J by 5 bases. Germline CDR1 reads MNHEY; CDR2 reads SMNVEV (reference sequence). CDR3: CASSSRLDRAETQYF. Written as DNA, the CDR3 is TGTGCCAGCAGTTCCCGACTGGACAGGGCGGAGACCCAGTACTTC.

V gene TRBV7-9 combines with J gene TRBJ1-1, with D possibly TRBD1 on 5 matching bases. The CDR3 runs 14 residues. V lost 4 bases and J lost 1, with 10 bases in between. Germline-derived CDR1 and CDR2 are SEHNR and FQNEAQ (reference sequence). CDR3 sequence: CASSSRRGNTEAFF. The DNA of the CDR3 is TGTGCCAGCAGCTCTCGGAGGGGGAACACTGAAGCTTTCTTT.

The V gene is TRBV15, the J gene TRBJ2-1; TRBD2 might be the D (6 bases). This CDR3 contains 16 residues. The V end was cut by 5 bases, the J end by 2 bases, with 16 bases between. The germline gives CDR1 LNHNV, CDR2 YYDKDF (reference sequence). The DNA for the CDR3 is TGTGCCACCAGCCTTTCCTCCGCGGGGACCTACAATGAGCAGTTCTTC. It encodes CATSLSSAGTYNEQFF.

The chain employs TRBV5-4 and TRBJ2-5, with D possibly being TRBD2 (7 bases). The germline V and J ends were trimmed by 0 bases and 2 bases, with 17 bases remaining between them. CDR1 and CDR2 from the germline V gene are SGHNT and YYREEE (reference sequence). The CDR3 is made up of 17 amino acids. CDR3 bases: TGTGCCAGCAGCTTGGCGGTGGGGGGGGGCGGTCAAGAGACCCAGTACTTC. Amino acid sequence: CASSLAVGGGGQETQYF. The whole variable domain, remainder taken from reference TRBV5-4 and TRBJ2-5, is ETGVTQSPTHLIKTRGQQVTLRCSSQSGHNTVSWYQQALGQGPQFIFQYYREEENGRGNFPPRFSGLQFPNYSSELNVNALELDDSALYLCASSLAVGGGGQETQYFGPGTRLLVL.

The CDR3 nucleotides read TGTGCCAGCAGCGTATCCCCCCGGGACACTGAAGCTTTCTTT. Translation gives CASSVSPRDTEAFF. The chain joins TRBV9 to TRBJ1-1, with D unclear. The CDR3 consists of 14 residues. Deletions cut 1 base from V and 3 bases from J, with 10 bases between. Per the germline V gene, CDR1 is SGDLS and CDR2 is YYNGEE.

The chain couples TRBV5-1 to TRBJ2-1; 7 positions agree with TRBD1. Germline values: CDR1 SGHRS, CDR2 YFSETQ. Losses at the gene ends were 2 bases for V and 4 bases for J; bases not matched to a gene: 9. The CDR3 covers 16 residues. The CDR3 is CASSLGTDLVYNEQFF. The CDR3 region has the DNA TGCGCCAGCAGCTTAGGGACAGATCTGGTATACAATGAGCAGTTCTTC.

The rearrangement uses TRBV2 and TRBJ1-3; 7 bases map to TRBD1. The J segment lost 11 bases and the V segment lost 6 bases, leaving 7 bases of the junction unmatched. The CDR3 is 12 residues long. Germline V gives CDR1 SNHLY, CDR2 FYNNEI. CDR3 sequence (DNA): TGTGCCAGCAGAGGGACAGTCCACTCCATATATTTT. This codes for CASRGTVHSIYF.

This clone was detected a few times. V and J are TRBV4-1 and TRBJ1-2; perhaps TRBD1 as D (5 bases). This CDR3 comprises 18 residues. The germline gives CDR1 MGHRA, CDR2 YSYEKL. Trimming stripped 1 base from V and 0 bases from J, with 18 bases between. The CDR3 region is CASSQGAQGKLANYGYTF. The CDR3 DNA reads as TGCGCCAGCAGCCAAGGCGCTCAGGGCAAGTTAGCTAACTATGGCTACACCTTC.

V usage is TRBV9 and J usage is TRBJ1-3; D ambiguous. Trimming shortened V by 4 bases and J by 0 bases, and 14 bases separated the two germline ends. The CDR3 is made up of 16 amino acids. Germline CDR1 is SGDLS and CDR2 is YYNGEE. The CDR3 loop reads CASSSGRTSSGNTIYF. The CDR3 nucleotides are TGTGCCAGCAGCTCAGGACGGACTAGCTCTGGAAACACCATATATTTT.